One and the same sample provided the 30 T cell receptor beta chains below, sequenced in a study of OX40 agonist ivuxolimab in advanced cancers. Produced via immunoSEQ multiplex PCR; TCRdb's table is partial and in-frame only. The table has about 41,000 clones, around 87% seen once. The starting material was CD4+ or CD8+ T cells sorted from blood, obtained in a trial of the OX40 agonist ivuxolimab. These receptors originate from an adult with an advanced solid tumor such as melanoma, head and neck, liver or kidney cancer.

The genes are TRBV7-2 and TRBJ1-4; D unclear. Germline V lookup: CDR1 SGHTA, CDR2 FQGNSA. Trimming removed 1 base at V and 9 bases at J, with 9 bases between. The CDR3 is 13 residues long. CDR3 residues: CASSLDGRKKLFF. The CDR3 DNA sequence: TGTGCCAGCAGCTTAGACGGGAGGAAAAAACTGTTTTTT. Full variable domain (remainder filled in from reference TRBV7-2 and TRBJ1-4): GAGVSQSPSNKVTEKGKDVELRCDPISGHTALYWYRQSLGQGLEFLIYFQGNSAPDKSGLPSDRFSAERTGGSVSTLTIQRTQQEDSAVYLCASSLDGRKKLFFGSGTQLSVL.

The chain combines TRBV29-1 with TRBJ2-7, with D tentatively TRBD1 (8 bases). The CDR3 sequence is 13 residues long. The germline V and J ends were trimmed by 7 bases and 2 bases, with 15 bases remaining between them. In germline, CDR1 is SQVTM, CDR2 ANQGSEA. CDR3: CSGGGQAPYEQYF. The CDR3 DNA reads TGCAGCGGGGGGGGACAGGCCCCCTACGAGCAGTACTTC.

V usage is TRBV11-3 and J usage is TRBJ1-1, with D possibly TRBD1 on 5 matching bases. Trimming took off 5 bases at V and 4 bases at J, with 14 bases between the two ends. Per germline, CDR1 SGHNT and CDR2 YENEEA. This CDR3 is 14 amino acids long. CDR3 nucleotide sequence: TGTGCCAGCAGCGATTCAGGGTTCGGCACTGAAGCTTTCTTT. Its translation is CASSDSGFGTEAFF.

This clone was counted a few times. The V call is TRBV10-2, the J call TRBJ2-5; D remains unclear. Looked up from germline, CDR1 is WSHSY and CDR2 is SAAADI. The CDR3 extends over 14 amino acids. V lost 7 bases and J 1 base, leaving 13 bases between the germline ends. The CDR3 DNA sequence: TGCGCCAGCAAAGTCGCCTCCTCCCAAGAGACCCAGTACTTC. Amino acids: CASKVASSQETQYF.

The rearrangement uses TRBV18 and TRBJ1-1; D is ambiguous. This CDR3 spans 13 amino acids. Between the trimmed V and J ends, which lost 7 bases and 1 base, there was a span of 10 bases. Germline loops: CDR1 KGHSH, CDR2 LQKENI. The CDR3 loop is CASLATRNTEAFF. The CDR3 coding sequence is TGTGCCAGCTTAGCGACAAGGAACACTGAAGCTTTCTTT. Full variable domain (rest looked up from reference TRBV18 and TRBJ1-1): NAGVMQNPRHLVRRRGQEARLRCSPMKGHSHVYWYRQLPEEGLKFMVYLQKENIIDESGMPKERFSAEFPKEGPSILRIQQVVRGDSAAYFCASLATRNTEAFFGQGTRLTVV.

The chain combines TRBV5-1 with TRBJ2-1, with 11 bases fitting TRBD2. CDR1 and CDR2 (germline): SGHRS, YFSETQ. The CDR3 has 15 amino acids. Unmatched junction bases numbered 6, after V lost 2 bases and J lost 8 bases. In nucleotides, the CDR3 is TGCGCCAGCAGCTTACTAGCGGGAGAGGGTGATGAGCAGTTCTTC. This sequence encodes CASSLLAGEGDEQFF.

This chain joins TRBV28 and TRBJ1-5, with D hard to call. CDR1 is MDHEN and CDR2 is SYDVKM in the germline V gene. The CDR3 is 16 residues long. Trimming left V 2 bases short and J 2 bases short, with 13 bases between. Here the CDR3 reads CASSLRVGQGNQPQHF. CDR3 in DNA: TGTGCCAGCAGTTTAAGGGTAGGGCAAGGCAATCAGCCCCAGCATTTT. Based on the CDR3 plus reference TRBV28 and TRBJ1-5, the full variable domain is DVKVTQSSRYLVKRTGEKVFLECVQDMDHENMFWYRQDPGLGLRLIYFSYDVKMKEKGDIPEGYSVSREKKERFSLILESASTNQTSMYLCASSLRVGQGNQPQHFGDGTRLSIL.

The V and J genes are TRBV4-2 and TRBJ2-1; 9 bases map to TRBD1. Germline CDR1 and CDR2: LGHNA and YNFKEQ. The CDR3 has 18 residues. Trimming at V came to 0 bases and at J to 6 bases, leaving 12 bases not matched to a gene. CDR3 DNA: TGTGCCAGCAGCCAAGAGTGGACAGGGGCTCTAGGCCTCAATGAGCAGTTCTTC. Its translation is CASSQEWTGALGLNEQFF.

The chain has TRBV10-3 and TRBJ2-7; D gene uncertain. V lost 11 bases and J lost 5, with 13 bases in between. The CDR3 extends over 11 amino acids. The germline V gene has CDR1 ENHRY and CDR2 SYGVKD. The CDR3 nucleotides read TGTGCCGTCACGGCCATGGACGAGCAGTACTTC. Its protein product is CAVTAMDEQYF.

The chain links TRBV7-9 to TRBJ1-1; maybe TRBD1 (6 bases). Germline V lookup: CDR1 SEHNR, CDR2 FQNEAQ (reference sequence). CDR3 length: 14 amino acids. Trimming pared 3 bases from V and 0 bases from J, leaving 8 bases between. In DNA, the CDR3 is TGTGCCAGCAGCTTGCAGGGGTTGAACACTGAAGCTTTCTTT. It encodes CASSLQGLNTEAFF.

This clone was detected only once. The chain employs TRBV7-6 and TRBJ2-2; D not certain. Germline assignment: CDR1 SGHVS and CDR2 FNYEAQ. V was pared by 3 bases and J by 1 base, with 9 bases between. CDR3 length equals 15 residues. The DNA of the CDR3 is TGTGCCAGCAGCTTTAATGTACTGAACACCGGGGAGCTGTTTTTT. Amino acid sequence: CASSFNVLNTGELFF.

This clone has just a few counts. This chain connects TRBV11-2 to TRBJ2-1; the D gene is possibly TRBD2 (6 bases). Trimming shortened V by 8 bases and J by 7 bases, and 12 bases separated the two germline ends. Germline CDR1 reads SGHAT; CDR2 reads FQNNGV. The CDR3 runs to 12 residues. CDR3 in amino acids: CASGRERNEQFF. Here the CDR3 DNA reads TGTGCCAGCGGTCGGGAGCGAAATGAGCAGTTCTTC.

The chain employs TRBV7-9 and TRBJ1-1; 7 nucleotides match TRBD1. The J segment lost 11 bases and the V segment lost 1 base, leaving 16 bases of the junction unmatched. Germline V gives CDR1 SEHNR, CDR2 FQNEAQ (reference sequence). CDR3 length: 16 residues. Written as DNA, the CDR3 is TGTGCCAGCAGCTTAGGGAAATGGTCGGTCACAGGGGAGGCTTTCTTT. As protein: CASSLGKWSVTGEAFF.

This CDR3 is CASSWTGNQGTIYF. CDR3 DNA sequence: TGTGCCAGCAGCTGGACAGGGAATCAGGGCACCATATATTTT. The chain uses TRBV25-1 and TRBJ1-3; 8 bases fit TRBD1. J lost 9 bases, V lost 6 bases, and 10 bases had no gene match. Germline loops: CDR1 MGHDK, CDR2 SYGVNS. There are 14 residues in the CDR3.

V gene TRBV11-3 combines with J gene TRBJ2-1, with D uncertain. The germline V gene has CDR1 SGHNT and CDR2 YENEEA. This CDR3 is 12 amino acids long. The V gene lost 5 bases and the J gene lost 12 bases, with 14 bases spanning the gap. For the CDR3, the DNA is TGTGCCAGCAGCCCAACCCCTGGGGTGCAGTTCTTC. Translating gives CASSPTPGVQFF. Full variable domain (rest looked up from reference TRBV11-3 and TRBJ2-1): EAGVVQSPRYKIIEKKQPVAFWCNPISGHNTLYWYLQNLGQGPELLIRYENEEAVDDSQLPKDRFSAERLKGVDSTLKIQPAELGDSAVYLCASSPTPGVQFFGPGTRLTVL.

This clone was seen only once. The chain links TRBV2 to TRBJ2-1; TRBD1 or TRBD2 may be the D gene (6 bases each). CDR1 and CDR2 from the germline V gene are SNHLY and FYNNEI. The CDR3 totals 13 residues. Trimming took 5 bases from V and 10 from J, leaving 15 bases between them. The CDR3 is CASSKGGLWEQFF. For the CDR3, the DNA is TGTGCCAGCAGTAAGGGGGGACTCTGGGAGCAGTTCTTC.

This rearrangement joins TRBV28 to TRBJ2-3, with D perhaps matching TRBD2 (6 bases). The CDR3 consists of 18 residues. Germline V gene lookup returns CDR1 MDHEN and CDR2 SYDVKM. V was clipped by 0 bases and J by 4 bases, with 20 bases between them. CDR3 sequence reads: CASSLWGWGEQRSDTQYF. Written as DNA, the CDR3 is TGTGCCAGCAGTTTATGGGGGTGGGGGGAGCAGAGGTCAGATACGCAGTATTTT.

V is TRBV4-3 and J is TRBJ1-4, with 7 bases aligning to TRBD1. V trimming: 4 bases; J trimming: 4 bases; junction bases outside the gene matches: 3. The CDR3 is made up of 14 amino acids. The germline CDR1 and CDR2 sequences are LGHNA and YSLEER. Here the CDR3 reads CASSPGTVNEKLFF. The CDR3 region has the DNA TGCGCCAGCAGCCCCGGGACAGTTAATGAAAAACTGTTTTTT.

This rearrangement joins TRBV14 to TRBJ1-3; D remains ambiguous. Trimming removed 1 base from V and 0 bases from J, with 7 bases in between. CDR1 is SGHDN and CDR2 is FVKESK in the germline V gene. This CDR3 is built from 15 residues. The CDR3, as DNA: TGTGCCAGCAGCCAAGGTGCCACCTCTGGAAACACCATATATTTT. Amino acid sequence: CASSQGATSGNTIYF.

The V gene is TRBV30, the J gene TRBJ1-2; 8 bases match TRBD1. The V and J ends lost 2 bases and 6 bases, in that order; junction bases with no gene match: 5. Germline loops: CDR1 GTSNPN, CDR2 SVGIG (reference sequence). The CDR3 extends over 13 amino acids. This chain's CDR3 is CAWSYPTGDGYTF. The CDR3 DNA is TGTGCCTGGAGTTACCCGACAGGGGATGGCTACACCTTC. The full variable domain, with the rest looked up from reference TRBV30 and TRBJ1-2, is SQTIHQWPATLVQPVGSPLSLECTVEGTSNPNLYWYRQAAGRGLQLLFYSVGIGQISSEVPQNLSASRPQDRQFILSSKKLLLSDSGFYLCAWSYPTGDGYTFGSGTRLTVV.

The rearrangement uses TRBV20-1 and TRBJ2-5; no clear D. V was pared by 0 bases and J by 12 bases, with 11 bases between. The CDR3 extends over 11 amino acids. Germline-derived CDR1 and CDR2 are DFQATT and SNEGSKA (reference sequence). The DNA for the CDR3 is TGCAGTGCTAGAGAGGACCTGCTGGAGTACTTC. This translates into CSAREDLLEYF.

The V and J genes are TRBV2 and TRBJ1-3; weak D call: TRBD1 (6 bases). CDR1 and CDR2 (germline): SNHLY, FYNNEI. Trimming cost V 8 bases and J 8 bases, with 19 bases left between them. The CDR3 has 14 amino acids. CDR3 loop: CASQPGTTFHTIYF. The CDR3 DNA is TGTGCCAGCCAGCCCGGGACAACCTTCCACACCATATATTTT.

V gene TRBV7-8 combines with J gene TRBJ1-3, with a weak D call TRBD1 (6 bases). In germline, CDR1 is SGHVS, CDR2 FQNEAQ. V gave up 1 base and J gave up 2 bases, with 9 bases separating them. This CDR3 has 15 amino acids. The CDR3 DNA sequence: TGTGCCAGCAGCTTAGTACAGGGTACTGGAAACACCATATATTTT. As protein: CASSLVQGTGNTIYF.

The rearrangement uses TRBV7-6 and TRBJ1-3; no clear D gene. Germline CDR1 SGHVS, CDR2 FNYEAQ. Trimming pared 3 bases from V and 0 bases from J, leaving 9 bases between. There are 15 residues in the CDR3. The CDR3 loop is CASSLDGGSGNTIYF. CDR3 DNA sequence: TGTGCCAGCAGCTTGGACGGCGGCTCTGGAAACACCATATATTTT.

This chain joins TRBV5-5 and TRBJ1-1; 8 nucleotides match TRBD1. The junction had 13 bases not matched to a gene; V was cut back by 4 bases and J by 5 bases. CDR1 SGHKS and CDR2 YYEKEE come from the germline V gene (reference sequence). This CDR3 contains 16 residues. The DNA of the CDR3 is TGTGCCAGCAGCCATGAGTTCGGACAGGGAAAGACTGAAGCTTTCTTT. This codes for CASSHEFGQGKTEAFF.

J is TRBJ2-7 and V is TRBV4-1, with a tentative D call TRBD1 (6 bases). Trimming left V 1 base short and J 2 bases short, with 9 bases between. This CDR3 region has 14 residues. The V gene's germline CDR1 is MGHRA and CDR2 YSYEKL. The CDR3 coding sequence is TGCGCCAGCAGCCAAGGGGGGCCCACCTACGAGCAGTACTTC. It codes for CASSQGGPTYEQYF.

As regards this clone: A junction boundary mismatches the germline segment, possibly from a read error. The chain joins TRBV29-1 to TRBJ2-1; D ambiguous. CDR1 is SQVTM and CDR2 is ANQGSEA in the germline V gene. CDR3 size: 10 residues. The CDR3 DNA follows: TGCAGCGTTGAACGGGTTTGGCAAGTCTTC. Its translation: CSVERVWQVF.

V usage is TRBV2 and J usage is TRBJ1-2; the D is unclear. The CDR3 has 15 residues. The V end lost 3 bases, the J end lost 6 bases, and 17 bases lay between the germline ends. The germline V gene has CDR1 SNHLY and CDR2 FYNNEI. For the CDR3, the DNA is TGTGCCAGCAGTGAGTCTGCCGATGTTCCGGATGGCTACACCTTC. Amino acid sequence: CASSESADVPDGYTF. Full variable domain (remainder filled in from reference TRBV2 and TRBJ1-2): EPEVTQTPSHQVTQMGQEVILRCVPISNHLYFYWYRQILGQKVEFLVSFYNNEISEKSEIFDDQFSVERPDGSNFTLKIRSTKLEDSAMYFCASSESADVPDGYTFGSGTRLTVV.

The rearrangement joins TRBV5-5 to TRBJ1-2; a weak D match, TRBD1 (6 bases). Germline assignment: CDR1 SGHKS and CDR2 YYEKEE (reference sequence). V lost 0 bases and J lost 9, with 12 bases in between. The CDR3 length is 13 residues. CDR3 in amino acids: CASSLGRGGSYTF. DNA of the CDR3: TGTGCCAGCAGCTTGGGCAGGGGTGGAAGCTACACCTTC.

The CDR3 spells CAIQGQGTEAFF. As DNA, the CDR3 is TGTGCCATCCAGGGGCAGGGCACTGAAGCTTTCTTT. The chain has TRBV10-3 and TRBJ1-1; maybe TRBD1 (6 bases). V lost 8 bases to trimming and J lost 4 bases, with 11 bases between them. There are 12 residues in the CDR3. Germline lookup yields CDR1 ENHRY and CDR2 SYGVKD.